A selection of T cell receptor beta chains follows, all from one sample in a study of regulatory T cells in long-lasting Graves disease. TCRdb reanalysed the multiplex PCR reads using MiXCR and keeps one entry per CDR3 protein. This table holds approximately 540,000 distinct CDR3 sequences, 12% found once. The sample was also linked to a second study, of T cells in Graves' hyperthyroidism and ophthalmopathy.

The sequenced sample was peripheral blood mononuclear cells (PBMCs), obtained at new diagnosis, from a patient treated with antithyroid drugs. The origin of the receptors is a woman aged 25 to 39 with Graves disease. Each CDR3 is given with its conserved first and last residue. The D gene is left open where the match is weak. Rows may omit the clone size; those that give it use once, few, many or a size class.

size: many
D: TRBD1
J: TRBJ1-2
V: TRBV28
CDR3: CASSLYPQGNYGYTF
DNA: TGTGCCAGCAGTTTATATCCACAGGGGAACTATGGCTACACCTTC

size: -
D: -
J: TRBJ2-7
V: TRBV4-3
CDR3: CASSPSVGRGYEQYF
DNA: TGCGCCAGCAGCCCCAGCGTGGGACGCGGATACGAGCAGTACTTC

size: many
D: -
J: TRBJ1-6
V: TRBV20-1
CDR3: CSARGDDNSPLHF
DNA: TGCAGTGCTAGGGGCGACGATAATTCACCCCTCCACTTT

size: many
D: TRBD2
J: TRBJ2-1
V: TRBV20-1
CDR3: CSADLPSSGRVFEQFF
DNA: TGCAGTGCCGATCTACCTTCTAGCGGGAGGGTTTTCGAGCAGTTCTTC

size: many
D: -
J: TRBJ1-1
V: TRBV19
CDR3: CASYNWETEAFF
DNA: TGTGCCAGTTACAATTGGGAGACTGAAGCTTTCTTT

size: many
D: -
J: TRBJ1-5
V: TRBV19
CDR3: CASSIDRAGGSNQPQHF
DNA: TGTGCCAGTAGTATAGACAGGGCTGGAGGGAGCAATCAGCCCCAGCATTTT

size: many
D: TRBD2
J: TRBJ2-1
V: TRBV11-2
CDR3: CASSLGLAVSRSYNEQFF
DNA: TGTGCCAGCAGCTTAGGGCTAGCGGTAAGCCGCTCCTACAATGAGCAGTTCTTC

size: many
D: -
J: TRBJ1-5
V: TRBV19
CDR3: CASSIRGAVSSNQPQHF
DNA: TGTGCCAGTAGTATACGAGGGGCGGTAAGTAGCAATCAGCCCCAGCATTTT

size: many
D: TRBD2
J: TRBJ2-5
V: TRBV19
CDR3: CASEGTSGSLETQYF
DNA: TGTGCCAGTGAGGGGACTAGCGGGAGTTTGGAGACCCAGTACTTC

size: many
D: -
J: TRBJ2-2
V: TRBV24-1
CDR3: CATSDFGVGELFF
DNA: TGTGCCACCAGTGATTTCGGGGTCGGGGAGCTGTTTTTT

size: many
D: -
J: TRBJ1-1
V: TRBV2
CDR3: CASSRESLRDTEAFF
DNA: TGTGCCAGCAGTAGGGAAAGTCTCCGGGACACTGAAGCTTTCTTT

size: many
D: TRBD1
J: TRBJ2-5
V: TRBV9
CDR3: CASSFGQGQETQYF
DNA: TGTGCCAGCAGCTTTGGACAGGGGCAAGAGACCCAGTACTTC

size: many
D: -
J: TRBJ2-1
V: TRBV6-2/TRBV6-3
CDR3: CASSYSQWESSYNEQFF
DNA: TGTGCCAGCAGTTACTCGCAATGGGAGAGCTCCTACAATGAGCAGTTCTTC

size: many
D: TRBD1
J: TRBJ2-7
V: TRBV20-1
CDR3: CSARESQGGYEQYF
DNA: TGCAGTGCTAGAGAGTCACAGGGGGGCTACGAGCAGTACTTC

size: -
D: TRBD1
J: TRBJ2-7
V: TRBV19
CDR3: CASSIGTGREREQYF
DNA: TGTGCCAGTAGTATCGGGACAGGGCGAGAACGAGAGCAGTACTTC

size: -
D: -
J: TRBJ1-4
V: TRBV6-5
CDR3: CASSYEGREKLFF
DNA: TGTGCCAGCAGTTACGAAGGACGAGAAAAACTGTTTTTT

size: -
D: -
J: TRBJ2-1
V: TRBV25-1
CDR3: CASPTGTHNEQFF
DNA: TGTGCCAGCCCGACCGGGACCCACAATGAGCAGTTCTTC

size: few
D: -
J: TRBJ1-4
V: TRBV7-9
CDR3: CASSLERKLFF
DNA: TGTGCCAGCAGCTTAGAACGGAAACTGTTTTTT

size: many
D: -
J: TRBJ2-7
V: TRBV3-1
CDR3: CASSQGFLAYEQYF
DNA: TGTGCCAGCAGCCAAGGCTTCCTCGCCTACGAGCAGTACTTC

size: many
D: -
J: TRBJ2-7
V: TRBV28
CDR3: CASSLSGTLKTYEQYF
DNA: TGTGCCAGCAGTCTGTCGGGGACTCTAAAAACCTACGAGCAGTACTTC

size: many
D: -
J: TRBJ1-1
V: TRBV11-3
CDR3: CASSSRRTDTEAFF
DNA: TGTGCCAGCAGCTCCCGACGGACGGATACTGAAGCTTTCTTT

size: few
D: TRBD1
J: TRBJ1-1
V: TRBV20-1
CDR3: CSARHHRGRNTEAFF
DNA: TGCAGTGCTAGACACCACAGGGGTAGGAACACTGAAGCTTTCTTT

size: -
D: TRBD2
J: TRBJ2-3
V: TRBV20-1
CDR3: CSALSGDITDTQYF
DNA: TGCAGTGCTCTTAGCGGGGACATCACAGATACGCAGTATTTT

size: few
D: -
J: TRBJ2-1
V: TRBV2
CDR3: CASSVGPSSYNEQSF
DNA: TGTGCCAGCAGTGTAGGACCTAGCTCCTACAATGAGCAGTCCTTC

size: many
D: -
J: TRBJ2-7
V: TRBV7-9
CDR3: CASSFVGSRSYEQYF
DNA: TGTGCCAGCAGCTTCGTGGGCAGTCGCTCCTACGAGCAGTACTTC

size: many
D: -
J: TRBJ1-2
V: TRBV6-2/TRBV6-3
CDR3: CASSYTGRGYTF
DNA: TGTGCCAGCAGTTACACGGGGAGAGGCTACACCTTC

size: many
D: -
J: TRBJ2-1
V: TRBV20-1
CDR3: CSASKGTSRSYNEQFF
DNA: TGCAGTGCTAGTAAGGGAACCTCTAGGAGTTACAATGAGCAGTTCTTC

size: many
D: -
J: TRBJ1-2
V: TRBV28
CDR3: CASNSQVRDGYTF
DNA: TGTGCCAGCAATTCTCAAGTCCGGGATGGCTACACCTTC